The 10 T cell receptor beta chains below all came from one sample that was sequenced in a study of blood T cell repertoires in COVID-19. The method was immunoSEQ multiplex PCR; TCRdb's version includes in-frame clones alone and lacks a portion of them. The data show some 150,000 clones, with about 89% seen just once and less than 45% held by the top ten. Sequences were obtained from peripheral blood. The receptors were sampled from a man aged 50-60 years who had recovered from COVID-19.

V is TRBV7-9 and J is TRBJ1-5; 9 bases align to TRBD1. CDR3 length: 17 amino acids. V lost 5 bases and J lost 4; bases outside the gene matches: 12. The germline V gene has CDR1 SEHNR and CDR2 FQNEAQ (reference sequence). The DNA of the CDR3 is TGTGCCAGCAGCCCAGGGTGGGGACAGGGAGATAATCAGCCCCAGCATTTT. The encoded protein is CASSPGWGQGDNQPQHF. Complete variable domain (other parts from reference TRBV7-9 and TRBJ1-5): DTGVSQNPRHKITKRGQNVTFRCDPISEHNRLYWYRQTLGQGPEFLTYFQNEAQLEKSRLLSDRFSAERPKGSFSTLEIQRTEQGDSAMYLCASSPGWGQGDNQPQHFGDGTRLSIL.

The genes are TRBV15 and TRBJ1-4, with no clear D. Germline loops: CDR1 LNHNV, CDR2 YYDKDF (reference sequence). This CDR3 comprises 12 residues. V lost 8 bases and J 6 bases, leaving 10 bases between the germline ends. CDR3 sequence: CATGEGYEKLFF. The CDR3 region has the DNA TGTGCCACCGGGGAGGGTTATGAAAAACTGTTTTTT.

V usage is TRBV18 and J usage is TRBJ1-6; 9 nucleotides line up with TRBD1. The trim removed 6 bases at V and 7 bases at J, leaving 7 bases unmatched. Germline lookup yields CDR1 KGHSH and CDR2 LQKENI. The CDR3 consists of 15 residues. CDR3 loop: CASSPYGTGNSPLHF. CDR3 DNA sequence: TGTGCCAGCTCCCCTTACGGGACAGGGAATTCACCCCTCCACTTT.

This clone was seen once. The chain links TRBV27 to TRBJ1-6; D is ambiguous. V was clipped by 1 base and J by 9 bases, with 10 bases between them. The CDR3 totals 14 residues. The germline V gene encodes CDR1 MNHEY and CDR2 SMNVEV (reference sequence). The CDR3, as DNA: TGTGCCAGCAGTTTATATGGCTCGGGTTCACCCCTCCACTTT. As protein: CASSLYGSGSPLHF.

The chain links TRBV3-1 (or the pseudogene TRBV3-2) to TRBJ2-5; 7 bases fit TRBD1. V dropped 2 bases and J dropped 3; count of bases not matched to a gene: 9. CDR1 is LGHDT, CDR2 YNNKEL, per germline (reference sequence). This CDR3 is 16 amino acids long. The CDR3 region has the DNA TGTGCCAGCAGCCAATCACCGGGGACAGCCAAAGAGACCCAGTACTTC. It codes for CASSQSPGTAKETQYF.

Of note for this clone: This same CDR3 is encoded by further DNA sequences in the sample. This chain uses TRBV13 with TRBJ1-5; D gene uncertain. CDR3 length: 14 amino acids. Germline CDR1 is PRHDT and CDR2 is FYEKMQ (reference sequence). Trimming shortened V by 0 bases and J by 1 base, and 4 bases separated the two germline ends. CDR3 loop: CASSLGGSNQPQHF. CDR3 sequence (DNA): TGTGCCAGCAGCTTAGGGGGCAGCAATCAGCCCCAGCATTTT.

This clone is a singleton in its sample. J is TRBJ1-5 and V is TRBV6-5, with D possibly matching TRBD1 (6 bases). The CDR3 is 16 residues long. The V end lost 2 bases, the J end lost 0 bases, and 11 bases lay between the germline ends. Germline loops: CDR1 MNHEY, CDR2 SVGAGI. In nucleotides, the CDR3 is TGTGCCAGCAGTTACCCCGACAGGAATAGCAATCAGCCCCAGCATTTT. The encoded protein is CASSYPDRNSNQPQHF.

This clone was detected once. The genes are TRBV7-8 and TRBJ2-7; 12 bases are shared with TRBD1. CDR1 is SGHVS and CDR2 is FQNEAQ in the germline V gene. CDR3 size: 17 residues. Trimming removed 5 bases from V and 6 bases from J; junction bases left unmatched: 14. In DNA form, the CDR3 reads TGTGCCAGCAGCAGTATTCGTTCAGGGACAGGGGGCGCCGAGCAGTACTTC. It translates to CASSSIRSGTGGAEQYF. Together with reference TRBV7-8 and TRBJ2-7, the CDR3 gives the full variable domain: GAGVSQSPRYKVAKRGQDVALRCDPISGHVSLFWYQQALGQGPEFLTYFQNEAQLDKSGLPSDRFFAERPEGSVSTLKIQRTQQEDSAVYLCASSSIRSGTGGAEQYFGPGTRLTVT.

This chain connects TRBV30 to TRBJ2-3; 8 bases align to TRBD1. This CDR3 region has 14 residues. The junction had 3 bases not matched to a gene; V was cut back by 2 bases and J by 2 bases. Germline loops: CDR1 GTSNPN, CDR2 SVGIG (reference sequence). The CDR3 DNA follows: TGTGCCTGGAGTAGGGGACAGGTCACAGATACGCAGTATTTT. As protein: CAWSRGQVTDTQYF. Drawing the rest from reference TRBV30 and TRBJ2-3, the complete variable domain is SQTIHQWPATLVQPVGSPLSLECTVEGTSNPNLYWYRQAAGRGLQLLFYSVGIGQISSEVPQNLSASRPQDRQFILSSKKLLLSDSGFYLCAWSRGQVTDTQYFGPGTRLTVL.

The chain links TRBV5-1 to TRBJ2-5; 12 nucleotides match TRBD2. The CDR3 length is 15 residues. J gave up 5 bases and V 4 bases, and 6 bases lay outside the gene matches. Germline assignment: CDR1 SGHRS and CDR2 YFSETQ. Here the CDR3 reads CASSPRTSGEETQYF. CDR3 bases: TGCGCCAGCAGCCCCAGGACTAGCGGGGAGGAGACCCAGTACTTC. The full variable domain, completed using reference TRBV5-1 and TRBJ2-5, is KAGVTQTPRYLIKTRGQQVTLSCSPISGHRSVSWYQQTPGQGLQFLFEYFSETQRNKGNFPGRFSGRQFSNSRSEMNVSTLELGDSALYLCASSPRTSGEETQYFGPGTRLLVL.